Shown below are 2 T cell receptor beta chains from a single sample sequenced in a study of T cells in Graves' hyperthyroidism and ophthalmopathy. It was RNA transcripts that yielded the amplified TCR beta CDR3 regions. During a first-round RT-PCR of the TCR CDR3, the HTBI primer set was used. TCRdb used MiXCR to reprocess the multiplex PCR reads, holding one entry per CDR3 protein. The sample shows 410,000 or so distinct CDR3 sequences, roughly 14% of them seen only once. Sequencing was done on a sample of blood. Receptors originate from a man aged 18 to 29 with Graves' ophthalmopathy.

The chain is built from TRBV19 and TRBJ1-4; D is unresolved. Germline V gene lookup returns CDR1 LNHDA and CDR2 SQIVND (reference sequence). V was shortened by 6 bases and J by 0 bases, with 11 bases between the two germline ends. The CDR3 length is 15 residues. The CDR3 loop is CASRPQVATNEKLFF. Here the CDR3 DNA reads TGTGCCAGTAGGCCCCAGGTCGCAACTAATGAAAAACTGTTTTTT.

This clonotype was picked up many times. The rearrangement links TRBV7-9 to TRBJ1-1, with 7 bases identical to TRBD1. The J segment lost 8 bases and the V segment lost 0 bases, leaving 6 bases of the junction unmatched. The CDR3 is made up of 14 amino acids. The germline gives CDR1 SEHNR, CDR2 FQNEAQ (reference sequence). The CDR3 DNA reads TGTGCCAGCAGCTTAGCGGGACAGTCTCCCGAAGCTTTCTTT. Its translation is CASSLAGQSPEAFF.